This T cell receptor beta chain emerged from a study of T cell changes during pregnancy in multiple sclerosis. Sequencing used immunoSEQ multiplex PCR; TCRdb keeps in-frame clones, though not all of them. The repertoire has about 42,000 clones, 84% of them found once; the top ten carry 0.64%. The CDR3 is 18 residues long. Germline trimming cut 4 bases from V and 10 bases from J; bases unmatched to any gene: 18. The germline V gene encodes CDR1 LGHNA and CDR2 YSLEER. The sample consisted of CD4+ T cells from peripheral blood mononuclear cells, taken before pregnancy. The receptor was isolated from a female donor with multiple sclerosis, enrolled in a pregnancy study. The rearrangement uses TRBV4-3 and TRBJ2-1, with 11 nucleotides matching TRBD1. Here the CDR3 DNA reads TGCGCCAGCAGCCGAACTACTATCCCGGGACAGGGGGAACTCGAGCAGTTCTTC. The encoded protein is CASSRTTIPGQGELEQFF.